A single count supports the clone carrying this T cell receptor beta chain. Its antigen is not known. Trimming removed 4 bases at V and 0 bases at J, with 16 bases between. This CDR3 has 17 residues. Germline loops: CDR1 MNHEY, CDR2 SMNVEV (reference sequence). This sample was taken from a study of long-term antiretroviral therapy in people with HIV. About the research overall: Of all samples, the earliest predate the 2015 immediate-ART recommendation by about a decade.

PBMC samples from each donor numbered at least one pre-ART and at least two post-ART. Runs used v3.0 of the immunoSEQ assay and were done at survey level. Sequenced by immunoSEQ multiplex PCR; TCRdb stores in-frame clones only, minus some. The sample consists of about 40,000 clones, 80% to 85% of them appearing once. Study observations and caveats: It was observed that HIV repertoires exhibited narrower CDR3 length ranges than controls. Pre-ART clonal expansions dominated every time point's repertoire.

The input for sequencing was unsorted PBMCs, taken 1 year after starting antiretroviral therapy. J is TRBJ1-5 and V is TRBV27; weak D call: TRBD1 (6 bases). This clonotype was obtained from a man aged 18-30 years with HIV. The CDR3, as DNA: TGTGCCAGCAGTTCCCACCCGACAGGTGGTAGCAATCAGCCCCAGCATTTT. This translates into CASSSHPTGGSNQPQHF.